This T cell receptor beta chain stems from a study of CD8+CD57+ T cells in acquired aplastic anemia. The CDR3 covers 14 residues. Trimming took 8 bases from V and 0 from J, leaving 11 bases between them. The sequenced patients had an expansion of CD8+CD57+ cells seen by flow cytometry. Using genomic DNA as the template, TCR beta VDJ and CDR3 profiling was carried out. TCRdb fed the reads into MiXCR, producing one record per CDR3 protein. Of roughly 280,000 distinct CDR3 sequences listed, approximately 57% are singletons. The chain links TRBV12-3 or TRBV12-4 to TRBJ1-5; D may be TRBD1 (5 bases). Sequencing was carried out using sorted CD4+, CD8+, or CD8+CD57+ T cells (not recorded which) from PBMCs. This clonotype was sampled from a human donor with aplastic anemia. CDR3 nucleotide sequence: TGTGCCAGCGGGGAGGGGTATAGCAATCAGCCCCAGCATTTT. Its protein is CASGEGYSNQPQHF.